This T cell receptor beta chain stems from a study of Ad26.COV2.S vaccination and SARS-CoV-2 variants. Overall study context: In the COV1001 trial, the donor was in the Ad26.COV2.S arm. General observations from the study: Similar non-spike TCR breadth was observed in recipients of vaccine and of placebo.

Trimming cost V 1 base and J 0 bases, with 9 bases left between them. This CDR3 has 15 residues. CDR1 is SGHTA, CDR2 FQGNSA, per germline. With respect to this clone: Its antigen is not identified.

As for treatment: roughly 19 received Ad26.COV2.S at low or high dose, single or two shots; 5 received placebo; per-sample allocation not given. Samples analyzed were those drawn on day 63 after the first vaccine or placebo injection. This table comes from immunoSEQ multiplex PCR, and its TCRdb copy is limited to in-frame clones, with some not included. The sample lists roughly 420,000 clones, nearly 90% occurring once. J is TRBJ1-1 and V is TRBV7-2, with D perhaps matching TRBD1 (5 bases). This clonotype originated in a person between 18 and 60 years old who received the Ad26.COV2.S COVID-19 vaccine or a placebo. The source was peripheral blood, collected in a trial of Ad26.COV2.S vaccine versus placebo. The CDR3 region is CASSLEAGLNTEAFF. CDR3 bases: TGTGCCAGCAGCTTAGAAGCAGGGTTGAACACTGAAGCTTTCTTT.